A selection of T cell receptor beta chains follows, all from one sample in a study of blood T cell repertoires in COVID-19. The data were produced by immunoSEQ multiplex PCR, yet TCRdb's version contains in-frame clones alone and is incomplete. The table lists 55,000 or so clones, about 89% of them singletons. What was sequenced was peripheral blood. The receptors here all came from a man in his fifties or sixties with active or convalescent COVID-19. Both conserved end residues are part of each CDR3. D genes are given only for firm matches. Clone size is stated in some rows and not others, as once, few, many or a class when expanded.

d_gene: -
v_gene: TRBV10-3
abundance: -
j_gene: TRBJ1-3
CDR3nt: TGTGCCATCAGTAGGGGATCCGGAGACACCATATATTTT
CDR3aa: CAISRGSGDTIYF

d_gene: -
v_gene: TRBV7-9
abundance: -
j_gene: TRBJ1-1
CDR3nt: TGTGCCAGCAGCTTAGCGCGAGGGAACACTGAAGCTTTCTTT
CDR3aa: CASSLARGNTEAFF

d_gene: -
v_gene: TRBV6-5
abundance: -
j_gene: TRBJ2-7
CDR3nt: TGTGCCAGCAGCTTCTACGAGCAGTACTTC
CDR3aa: CASSFYEQYF

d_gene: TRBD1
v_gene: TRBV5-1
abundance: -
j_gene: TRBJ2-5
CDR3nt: TGCGCCAGCAGCTTGTCGGGACAGGGGGCAGGAGAGACCCAGTACTTC
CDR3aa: CASSLSGQGAGETQYF

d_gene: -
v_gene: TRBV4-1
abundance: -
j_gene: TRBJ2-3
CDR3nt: TGCGCCAGCAGCCACGGCCTCTTGGCGGGGGATACGCAGTATTTT
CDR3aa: CASSHGLLAGDTQYF

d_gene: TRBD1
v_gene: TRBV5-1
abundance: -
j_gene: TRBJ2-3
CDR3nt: TGCGCCAGCAGCTTGGTAGGACAGGGGATTTGGGATACGCAGTATTTT
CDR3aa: CASSLVGQGIWDTQYF

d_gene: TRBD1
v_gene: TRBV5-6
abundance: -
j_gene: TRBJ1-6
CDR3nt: TGTGCCAGCAGCTCGGACAGGGGCAATGGTAATTCACCCCTCCACTTT
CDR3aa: CASSSDRGNGNSPLHF

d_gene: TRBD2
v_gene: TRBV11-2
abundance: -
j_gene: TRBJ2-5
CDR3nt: TGTGCCAGCAGCTTAGATGTGACTAGCGCATTCGAGACCCAGTACTTC
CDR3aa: CASSLDVTSAFETQYF

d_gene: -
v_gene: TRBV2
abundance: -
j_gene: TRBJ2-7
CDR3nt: TGTGCCAGCAGAAGTAGCGCCCCATCCTACGAGCAGTACTTC
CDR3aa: CASRSSAPSYEQYF

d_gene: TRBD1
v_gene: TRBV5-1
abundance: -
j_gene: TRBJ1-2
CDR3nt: TGCGCCAGCAGCTTGGCCTTTGACAGGGAAGGCTATGGCTACACCTTC
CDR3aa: CASSLAFDREGYGYTF

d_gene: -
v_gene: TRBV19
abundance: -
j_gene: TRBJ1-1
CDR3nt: TGTGCCAGTAGTATGAGCGGTCTGAACACTGAAGCTTTCTTT
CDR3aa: CASSMSGLNTEAFF

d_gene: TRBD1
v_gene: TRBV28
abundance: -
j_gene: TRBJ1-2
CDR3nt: TGTGCCAGCAGTGAGGGACAGGGGACATATGGCTACACCTTC
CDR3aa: CASSEGQGTYGYTF

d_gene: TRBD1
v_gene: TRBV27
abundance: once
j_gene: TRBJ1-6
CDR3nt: TGTGCCAGCAGCCGAGCCGACAGGGGAGTTTCACCCCTCCACTTT
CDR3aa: CASSRADRGVSPLHF

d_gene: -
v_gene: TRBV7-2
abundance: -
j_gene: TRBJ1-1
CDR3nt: TGTGCCAGCAATCACCAGGGTACTGAAGCTTTCTTT
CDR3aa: CASNHQGTEAFF

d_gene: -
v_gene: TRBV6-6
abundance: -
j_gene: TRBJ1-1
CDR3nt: TGTGCCAGCACCGTCGGTGAAGCTTTCTTT
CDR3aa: CASTVGEAFF

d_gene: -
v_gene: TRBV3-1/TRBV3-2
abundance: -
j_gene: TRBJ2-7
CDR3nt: TGTGCCAGCAGCCAAGATTTACAACCCCGCGAGCAGTACTTC
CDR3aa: CASSQDLQPREQYF

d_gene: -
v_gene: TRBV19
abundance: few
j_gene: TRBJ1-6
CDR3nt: TGTGCCAGTACTCGGGACCCGGGGGTTTCACCCCTCCACTTT
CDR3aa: CASTRDPGVSPLHF

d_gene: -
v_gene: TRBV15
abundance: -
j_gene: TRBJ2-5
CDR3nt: TGTGCCACCAGCAGAGGCAGCCAGGGAGGCGAGACCCAGTACTTC
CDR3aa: CATSRGSQGGETQYF

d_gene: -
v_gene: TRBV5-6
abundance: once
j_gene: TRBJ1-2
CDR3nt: TGTGCCAGCAGCTTTGGAACGGGGATTTATGGCTACACCTTC
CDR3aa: CASSFGTGIYGYTF